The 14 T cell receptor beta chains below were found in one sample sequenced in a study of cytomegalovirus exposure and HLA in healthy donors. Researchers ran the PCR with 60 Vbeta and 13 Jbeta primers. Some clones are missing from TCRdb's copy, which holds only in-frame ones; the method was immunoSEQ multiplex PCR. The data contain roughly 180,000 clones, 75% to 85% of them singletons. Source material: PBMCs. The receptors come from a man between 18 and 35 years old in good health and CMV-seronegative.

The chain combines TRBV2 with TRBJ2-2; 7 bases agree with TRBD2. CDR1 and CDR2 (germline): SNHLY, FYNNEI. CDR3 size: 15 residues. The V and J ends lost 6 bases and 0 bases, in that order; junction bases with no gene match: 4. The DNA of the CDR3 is TGTGCCAGCAGACCTAGCGGCGCGAACACCGGGGAGCTGTTTTTT. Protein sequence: CASRPSGANTGELFF.

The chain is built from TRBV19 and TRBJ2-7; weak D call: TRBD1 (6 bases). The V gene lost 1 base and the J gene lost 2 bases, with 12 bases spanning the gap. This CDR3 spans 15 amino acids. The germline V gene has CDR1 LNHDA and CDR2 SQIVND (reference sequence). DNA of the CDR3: TGTGCCAGTAGTATAGCCGGGACACGAGCCTACGAGCAGTACTTC. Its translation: CASSIAGTRAYEQYF.

CDR3 in DNA: TGCGCCAGCAGCCCGAAAACATCAACAGGGCGCACTGAAGCTTTCTTT. This gives the protein CASSPKTSTGRTEAFF. This chain connects TRBV4-1 to TRBJ1-1; D is perhaps TRBD1 (6 bases). V shed 4 bases and J shed 4 bases, with 19 bases lying between them. This CDR3 is built from 16 residues. Germline lookup yields CDR1 MGHRA and CDR2 YSYEKL.

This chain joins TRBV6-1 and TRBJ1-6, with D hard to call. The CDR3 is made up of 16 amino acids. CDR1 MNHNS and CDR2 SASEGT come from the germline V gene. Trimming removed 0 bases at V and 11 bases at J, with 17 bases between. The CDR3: CASSEALGRDRAPLHF. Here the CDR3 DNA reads TGTGCCAGCAGTGAAGCTCTAGGACGGGATCGGGCACCCCTCCACTTT.

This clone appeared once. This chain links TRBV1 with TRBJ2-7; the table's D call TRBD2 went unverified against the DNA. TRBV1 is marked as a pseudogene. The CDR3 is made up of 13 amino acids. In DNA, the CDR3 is TGCACCAGTTGCCCTCGGCGGGGTAACGAGCAGTACTTC. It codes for CTSCPRRGNEQYF.

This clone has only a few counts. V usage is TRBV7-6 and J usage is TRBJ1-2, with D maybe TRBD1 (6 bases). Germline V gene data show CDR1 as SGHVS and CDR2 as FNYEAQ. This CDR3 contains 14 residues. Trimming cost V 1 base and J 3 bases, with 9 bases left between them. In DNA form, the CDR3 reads TGTGCCAGCAGCTTAGGGTCAGGGGACTATGGCTACACCTTC. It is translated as CASSLGSGDYGYTF.

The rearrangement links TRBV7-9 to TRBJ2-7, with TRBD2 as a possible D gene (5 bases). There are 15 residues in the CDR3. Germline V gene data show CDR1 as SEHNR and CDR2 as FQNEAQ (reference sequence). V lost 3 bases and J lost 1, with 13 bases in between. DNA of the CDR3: TGTGCCAGCAGCTTCGGGGAGAGGAGGTCCTACGAGCAGTACTTC. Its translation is CASSFGERRSYEQYF. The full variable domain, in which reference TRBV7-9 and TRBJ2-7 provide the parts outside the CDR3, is DTGVSQNPRHKITKRGQNVTFRCDPISEHNRLYWYRQTLGQGPEFLTYFQNEAQLEKSRLLSDRFSAERPKGSFSTLEIQRTEQGDSAMYLCASSFGERRSYEQYFGPGTRLTVT.

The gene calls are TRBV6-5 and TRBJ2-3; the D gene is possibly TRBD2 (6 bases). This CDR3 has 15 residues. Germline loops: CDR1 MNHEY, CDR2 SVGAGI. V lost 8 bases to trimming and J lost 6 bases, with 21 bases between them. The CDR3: CASRHGAGSADTQYF. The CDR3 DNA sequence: TGTGCCAGCCGTCATGGAGCGGGTTCTGCGGATACGCAGTATTTT.

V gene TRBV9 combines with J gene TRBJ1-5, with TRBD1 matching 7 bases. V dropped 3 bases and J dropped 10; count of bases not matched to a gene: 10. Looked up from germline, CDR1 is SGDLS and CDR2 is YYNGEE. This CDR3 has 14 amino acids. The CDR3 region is CASSGGTALSPQHF. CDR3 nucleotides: TGTGCCAGCAGCGGAGGGACAGCCCTAAGCCCCCAGCATTTT.

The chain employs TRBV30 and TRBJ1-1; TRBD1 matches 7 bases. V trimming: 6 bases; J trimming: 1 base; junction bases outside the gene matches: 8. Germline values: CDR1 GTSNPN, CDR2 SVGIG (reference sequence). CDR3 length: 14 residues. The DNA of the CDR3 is TGTGCCTGTACATCCCACAGGGGGAACACTGAAGCTTTCTTT. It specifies CACTSHRGNTEAFF.

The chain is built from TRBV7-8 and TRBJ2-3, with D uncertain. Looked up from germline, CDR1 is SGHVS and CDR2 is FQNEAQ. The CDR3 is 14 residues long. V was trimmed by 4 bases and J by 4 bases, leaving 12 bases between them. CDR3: CASSSIGPADTQYF. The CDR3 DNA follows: TGTGCCAGCAGCTCCATTGGTCCGGCAGATACGCAGTATTTT.

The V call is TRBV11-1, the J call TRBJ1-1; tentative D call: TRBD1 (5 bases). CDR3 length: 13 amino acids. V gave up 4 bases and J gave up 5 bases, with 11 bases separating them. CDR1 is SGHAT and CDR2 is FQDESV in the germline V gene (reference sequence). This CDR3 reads CASSYGTFTEAFF. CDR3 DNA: TGTGCCAGCAGCTACGGGACTTTTACTGAAGCTTTCTTT.

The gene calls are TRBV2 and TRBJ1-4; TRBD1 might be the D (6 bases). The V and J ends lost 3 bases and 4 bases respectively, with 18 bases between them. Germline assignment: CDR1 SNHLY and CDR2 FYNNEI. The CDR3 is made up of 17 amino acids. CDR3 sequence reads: CASSDTRDKNHNEKLFF. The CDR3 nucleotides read TGTGCCAGCAGTGATACTAGGGACAAGAACCATAATGAAAAACTGTTTTTT.

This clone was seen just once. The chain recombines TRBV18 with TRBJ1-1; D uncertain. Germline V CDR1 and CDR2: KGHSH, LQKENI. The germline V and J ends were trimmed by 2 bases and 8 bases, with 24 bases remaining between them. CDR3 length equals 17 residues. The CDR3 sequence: CASSPFIEGPSAVEAFF. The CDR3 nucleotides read TGTGCCAGCTCACCATTTATTGAGGGCCCTAGTGCAGTCGAAGCTTTCTTT.